The next 2 T cell receptor beta chains were all read from a single sample in a study of long-term antiretroviral therapy in people with HIV. The immunoSEQ assay was v3.0, run at survey level. The repertoire was sequenced with immunoSEQ multiplex PCR; TCRdb's copy has only in-frame clones and lacks some. The sample records 15,000 to 20,000 clones, more than 65% being singletons. The input for sequencing was unsorted PBMCs, taken at the start of antiretroviral therapy. These TCRs come from a man aged 30 to 45 with HIV.

CDR3 in amino acids: CASSAGTASYEQYF. In nucleotides, the CDR3 is TGTGCCAGCAGCGCCGGGACAGCAAGCTACGAGCAGTACTTC. The rearrangement uses TRBV13 and TRBJ2-7; 7 nucleotides line up with TRBD1. The CDR3 runs 14 residues. Germline assignment: CDR1 PRHDT and CDR2 FYEKMQ (reference sequence). Unmatched junction bases numbered 7, after V lost 5 bases and J lost 3 bases.

The chain links TRBV25-1 to TRBJ1-3, with D unresolved. Per germline, CDR1 MGHDK and CDR2 SYGVNS. Trimming took off 6 bases at V and 0 bases at J, with 9 bases between the two ends. The CDR3 is 14 amino acids. The CDR3 region has the DNA TGTGCCAGCAGCGCTGGTATCTCTGGAAACACCATATATTTT. It codes for CASSAGISGNTIYF.